This T cell receptor beta chain comes out of a study of PD-L1 blockade in urothelial cancer. At the level of the study: A median of 141,255 T cells was found in the blood samples.

Findings and limits, study-wide: Pretreatment TCR clonality in blood, when below the median, was predictive of better survival.

In the case of this clone: Its specificity is unknown.

The assay was immunoSEQ multiplex PCR, and TCRdb's table has in-frame clones only and misses some. The table includes 100,000 to 150,000 clones, about 82% detected once. Indicated time point: peripheral blood 6 weeks after treatment start. The clonotype originates from a man in his fifties or sixties with urothelial cancer. The sample was PBMCs, taken around atezolizumab (anti-PD-L1) treatment.

The CDR3 region is CASSLGYTTMNGYTF. The CDR3 DNA sequence: TGTGCCAGCAGCTTGGGGTATACGACTATGAACGGCTACACCTTC. This chain connects TRBV7-9 to TRBJ1-2; D uncertain. V was trimmed by 3 bases and J by 8 bases, leaving 19 bases between them. The CDR3 runs to 15 residues. Germline CDR1 reads SEHNR; CDR2 reads FQNEAQ (reference sequence).